Here is one T cell receptor (beta chain) with its context. Sequencing used immunoSEQ multiplex PCR; TCRdb keeps in-frame clones, though not all of them. The repertoire holds more than 65,000 clones, with around 96% as singletons. This specimen belongs to a study of technical replicates of blood from several donors. The sample consisted of T cells isolated from PBMCs. The receptor was isolated from a human donor in good health.

The CDR3 sequence is CASSEITGTRTEAFF. The DNA of the CDR3 is TGTGCCAGCAGTGAGATAACAGGGACGCGCACTGAAGCTTTCTTT. The genes are TRBV25-1 and TRBJ1-1; tentatively, D is TRBD1 (6 bases). V lost 3 bases, J lost 4 bases, and 15 bases lay in between. Germline loops: CDR1 MGHDK, CDR2 SYGVNS. This CDR3 is 15 amino acids long.